This T cell receptor (beta chain) was documented in a study of OX40 agonist ivuxolimab in advanced cancers. This clone was counted once. Assay: immunoSEQ multiplex PCR; the TCRdb copy retains only in-frame clones and omits some. The sample lists more than 65,000 clones; 90% were seen once. This receptor was identified in an adult with an advanced solid tumor such as melanoma, head and neck, liver or kidney cancer. The source material was CD4+ or CD8+ T cells sorted from blood, sampled in a trial of the OX40 agonist ivuxolimab.

CDR3 sequence (DNA): TGTGCCAGCAGTTCCGCCGGGACATCGCGGGAGACCCAGTACTTC. Amino acids: CASSSAGTSRETQYF. The gene calls are TRBV28 and TRBJ2-5, with D perhaps matching TRBD1 (6 bases). The CDR3 runs to 15 residues. Between the trimmed V and J ends, which lost 4 bases and 5 bases, there was a span of 17 bases. Germline V gives CDR1 MDHEN, CDR2 SYDVKM.